These 30 T cell receptor beta chains were sequenced from one sample in a study of T cell repertoires in cytomegalovirus infection. One entry per CDR3 protein, called by TCRdb with MiXCR from the reads. The data contain approximately 500,000 distinct CDR3 sequences, approximately 10% of them singletons. Sequenced material: PBMCs. Source of these receptors: a human donor in good health (CMV status not recorded). Some clones in this sample may be carry-over from other donors' samples.

Worth noting for this clonotype: One base away lies a much larger clone, so this may be a sequencing read error. This chain connects TRBV7-8 to TRBJ1-4, with D maybe TRBD1 (5 bases). Germline lookup yields CDR1 SGHVS and CDR2 FQNEAQ. The CDR3 has 15 residues. V dropped 1 base and J dropped 8 bases, with 14 bases sitting between them. The CDR3 sequence: CASSLGLRGREKLFF. For the CDR3, the DNA is TGTGCCAGCAGCTTAGGGTTGAGGGGCAGAGAAAAACTGTTTTTT.

The chain carries TRBV9 and TRBJ2-7; 7 bases are a match to TRBD2. The germline V gene has CDR1 SGDLS and CDR2 YYNGEE. This CDR3 spans 17 amino acids. V lost 0 bases to trimming and J lost 2 bases; unmatched junction nucleotides: 11. The CDR3 loop is CASSVGSSGSLAYEQYF. The DNA of the CDR3 is TGTGCCAGCAGCGTAGGGAGTAGCGGGTCCCTCGCCTACGAGCAGTACTTC.

There are many counts of this clonotype. V usage is TRBV20-1 and J usage is TRBJ2-7, with D maybe TRBD1 (5 bases). CDR1 is DFQATT, CDR2 SNEGSKA, per germline (reference sequence). Trimming cost V 0 bases and J 5 bases, with 14 bases left between them. The CDR3 contains 14 residues. CDR3 nucleotide sequence: TGCAGTGCTAGAGATCCGCAGGGATCGGACGAGCAGTACTTC. Its translation is CSARDPQGSDEQYF.

This chain's CDR3 is CSVGREGAYNEQFF. DNA for the CDR3: TGCAGCGTTGGGCGGGAGGGCGCCTACAATGAGCAGTTCTTC. V and J are TRBV29-1 and TRBJ2-1, with TRBD2 matching 9 bases. V dropped 4 bases and J dropped 2; count of bases not matched to a gene: 3. CDR1 and CDR2 from the germline V gene are SQVTM and ANQGSEA. CDR3 length: 14 residues.

This clonotype appeared many times. This rearrangement joins TRBV6-4 to TRBJ1-1; D is possibly TRBD1 (6 bases). Germline assignment: CDR1 MRHNA and CDR2 SNTAGT. Trimming cost V 4 bases and J 7 bases, with 16 bases left between them. The CDR3 totals 14 residues. The CDR3, as DNA: TGTGCCAGCAGTGTCACTGGGCAGGGGAATGAAGCTTTCTTT. Residues: CASSVTGQGNEAFF.

The rearrangement uses TRBV19 and TRBJ2-3, with TRBD1 matching 9 bases. Germline-derived CDR1 and CDR2 are LNHDA and SQIVND (reference sequence). Trimming took 5 bases from V and 6 from J; bases not matched to a gene: 9. The CDR3 is made up of 15 amino acids. CDR3 in DNA: TGTGCCAGTAGTCACTACAGGGGGCAACGGGATACGCAGTATTTT. As protein: CASSHYRGQRDTQYF.

This clonotype was picked up many times. The chain joins TRBV7-2 to TRBJ2-1; tentative D call: TRBD1 (6 bases). V lost 7 bases to trimming and J lost 2 bases, with 15 bases between them. The CDR3 consists of 15 residues. From germline, CDR1 is SGHTA and CDR2 FQGNSA. CDR3 protein: CASTPTGYPYNEQFF. CDR3 bases: TGTGCCAGCACCCCCACAGGGTATCCCTACAATGAGCAGTTCTTC. The full variable domain, completed using reference TRBV7-2 and TRBJ2-1, is GAGVSQSPSNKVTEKGKDVELRCDPISGHTALYWYRQSLGQGLEFLIYFQGNSAPDKSGLPSDRFSAERTGGSVSTLTIQRTQQEDSAVYLCASTPTGYPYNEQFFGPGTRLTVL.

This clonotype was found many times. J is TRBJ1-1 and V is TRBV7-9; D may be TRBD1 (5 bases). The CDR3 length is 15 residues. V was clipped by 4 bases and J by 7 bases, with 19 bases between them. Germline CDR1 reads SEHNR; CDR2 reads FQNEAQ (reference sequence). Written as DNA, the CDR3 is TGTGCCAGCAGCTCCAGGAGTTGGACACTAGATGAAGCTTTCTTT. It encodes CASSSRSWTLDEAFF.

In its sample, this clonotype was seen many times. This chain uses TRBV28 with TRBJ1-1, with a tentative D call TRBD1 (6 bases). The germline V gene encodes CDR1 MDHEN and CDR2 SYDVKM. The CDR3 spans 13 residues. Trimming cost V 4 bases and J 1 base, with 7 bases left between them. The CDR3 spells CASSWGQNTEAFF. The CDR3 DNA sequence: TGTGCCAGCAGTTGGGGACAGAACACTGAAGCTTTCTTT.

The table lists this clonotype with a few counts. This chain links TRBV20-1 with TRBJ2-5; 10 bases line up with TRBD2. J gave up 5 bases and V 1 base, and 7 bases lay outside the gene matches. The length of the CDR3 is 15 residues. Germline lookup yields CDR1 DFQATT and CDR2 SNEGSKA (reference sequence). The CDR3 DNA reads TGCAGTGCTAGAGTACTAGCGGGATTGTGGGAGACCCAGTACTTC. It encodes CSARVLAGLWETQYF.

This clonotype was found many times. The rearrangement joins TRBV7-8 to TRBJ2-7; the D gene is possibly TRBD2 (5 bases). Germline-derived CDR1 and CDR2 are SGHVS and FQNEAQ. The length of the CDR3 is 13 residues. Deletions cut 5 bases from V and 3 bases from J, with 11 bases between. CDR3: CASSVNGGYEQYF. As DNA, the CDR3 is TGTGCCAGCAGCGTGAACGGAGGCTACGAGCAGTACTTC.

There are many counts of this clonotype. V is TRBV5-5 and J is TRBJ2-5; no definite D call. Per germline, CDR1 SGHKS and CDR2 YYEKEE (reference sequence). The CDR3 extends over 16 amino acids. V gave up 0 bases and J gave up 3 bases, with 15 bases separating them. In DNA, the CDR3 is TGTGCCAGCAGCTTGGGCCCGATAATGGGAAAAGAGACCCAGTACTTC. Protein product: CASSLGPIMGKETQYF.

This rearrangement joins TRBV28 to TRBJ2-5; the D call may be TRBD1 or TRBD2 (5 bases each). This CDR3 has 17 amino acids. V was clipped by 4 bases and J by 5 bases, with 23 bases between them. Per germline, CDR1 MDHEN and CDR2 SYDVKM. CDR3 in amino acids: CASSSASGQGPGETQYF. The CDR3 nucleotides read TGTGCCAGCAGTTCCGCTTCCGGCCAGGGACCGGGGGAGACCCAGTACTTC.

Ten or more counts support this clonotype. V is TRBV7-7 and J is TRBJ2-5, with D unclear. Per the germline V gene, CDR1 is SSHAT and CDR2 is FNYEAQ (reference sequence). The CDR3 has 15 residues. Trimming removed 0 bases at V and 5 bases at J, with 13 bases between. CDR3 DNA: TGTGCCAGCAGCTTAGCCGTCAGTAAGTGGGAGACCCAGTACTTC. Translated: CASSLAVSKWETQYF.

This clonotype was counted ten times or more. The V and J genes are TRBV5-4 and TRBJ1-6; a possible D gene is TRBD1 (5 bases). Trimming took 4 bases from V and 6 from J, leaving 20 bases between them. Germline V CDR1 and CDR2: SGHNT, YYREEE (reference sequence). This CDR3 has 17 residues. The CDR3 loop reads CASSPPPGTGFNSPLHF. Written as DNA, the CDR3 is TGTGCCAGCAGCCCGCCACCGGGGACGGGGTTTAATTCACCCCTCCACTTT.

This clonotype was recorded many times. Its ends do not fully match the called genes, so a read error is possible. The chain employs TRBV19 and TRBJ1-5; TRBD1 agrees at 7 bases. The CDR3 is 15 residues long. Germline V lookup: CDR1 LNHDA, CDR2 SQIVND (reference sequence). CDR3 protein: CASTLLTGAYHPQHF. CDR3 DNA: TGTGCCAGTACCCTACTCACAGGGGCTTATCACCCCCAGCATTTT. The full variable domain, rest sourced from reference TRBV19 and TRBJ1-5, is DGGITQSPKYLFRKEGQNVTLSCEQNLNHDAMYWYRQDPGQGLRLIYYSQIVNDFQKGDIAEGYSVSREKKESFPLTVTSAQKNPTAFYLCASTLLTGAYHPQHFGDGTRLSIL.

This clonotype was seen many times. This chain links TRBV11-2 with TRBJ2-7; possibly TRBD1 or TRBD2 for D (5 bases each). This CDR3 has 16 amino acids. Germline lookup yields CDR1 SGHAT and CDR2 FQNNGV. Trimming left V 0 bases short and J 3 bases short, with 15 bases between. The CDR3 bases are TGTGCCAGCAGCTTAGACTCCGGGGCGGCCAGCTACGAGCAGTACTTC. Encoded protein: CASSLDSGAASYEQYF. The full variable domain, its missing parts supplied by reference TRBV11-2 and TRBJ2-7, is EAGVAQSPRYKIIEKRQSVAFWCNPISGHATLYWYQQILGQGPKLLIQFQNNGVVDDSQLPKDRFSAERLKGVDSTLKIQPAKLEDSAVYLCASSLDSGAASYEQYFGPGTRLTVT.

Only a few counts were recorded for this clonotype. The rearrangement links TRBV12-5 to TRBJ2-5, with 7 bases lining up with TRBD1. The CDR3 runs 16 residues. The V gene's germline CDR1 is LGHNT and CDR2 FRNRAP. The ends lost 2 bases at V and 4 bases at J; junction bases unmatched: 10. CDR3 region: CASGLFDRALGETQYF. Here the CDR3 DNA reads TGTGCTAGTGGTTTGTTCGACAGGGCCCTGGGAGAGACCCAGTACTTC.

The CDR3, as DNA: TGTGCCAGCAGCCCAAGACAGGGAAGTTCACCCCTCCACTTT. Its protein product is CASSPRQGSSPLHF. The chain recombines TRBV9 with TRBJ1-6; 7 positions match TRBD1. The germline gives CDR1 SGDLS, CDR2 YYNGEE. This CDR3 is 14 amino acids long. V was clipped by 4 bases and J by 9 bases; unmatched bases: 7.

This clonotype was seen many times. This chain links TRBV12-3 or TRBV12-4 with TRBJ2-1, with a tentative D call TRBD2 (6 bases). The CDR3 has 15 residues. V dropped 4 bases and J dropped 3 bases, with 13 bases sitting between them. CDR3 coding DNA: TGTGCCAGCAGTTCTTCCGGGACTTTCTACAATGAGCAGTTCTTC. This codes for CASSSSGTFYNEQFF.

This clonotype has a count of ten or more. A read error may account for a junction end that differs from germline. The chain joins TRBV12-3 or TRBV12-4 to TRBJ2-5, with 7 bases that match TRBD1. The CDR3 is 14 amino acids. The CDR3 DNA reads as TGCGCCAGCAGCTTGGGACAGATACAAGAGACCCAGTACTTC. Encoded protein: CASSLGQIQETQYF.

A few counts support this clonotype. V and J are TRBV12-3 or TRBV12-4 and TRBJ2-1, with TRBD1 identical over 11 bases. Losses at the gene ends were 3 bases for V and 9 bases for J; bases not matched to a gene: 7. The CDR3 sequence is 15 residues long. DNA of the CDR3: TGTGCCAGCAGTTTGACCCTAGGGACAGGGGGTGAGCAGTTCTTC. Its protein product is CASSLTLGTGGEQFF.

This clonotype was observed at least ten times. The chain recombines TRBV7-6 with TRBJ2-1; D is uncertain. The CDR3 runs to 12 residues. Germline CDR1 reads SGHVS; CDR2 reads FNYEAQ. Trimming took 10 bases from V and 2 from J, leaving 9 bases between them. CDR3 bases: TGTGCCATCCAGCCAACCTACAATGAGCAGTTCTTC. It translates to CAIQPTYNEQFF.

This clonotype appeared many times. The genes are TRBV3-1 and TRBJ2-7; 8 nucleotides match TRBD1. V shed 5 bases and J 2 bases; nucleotides not matched to a gene: 5. The CDR3 runs 14 residues. The germline V gene has CDR1 LGHDT and CDR2 YNNKEL (reference sequence). The CDR3 sequence: CASSVGTGAYEQYF. In nucleotides, the CDR3 is TGTGCCAGCAGCGTCGGGACAGGAGCCTACGAGCAGTACTTC.

This clonotype has ten or more counts. The chain combines TRBV7-9 with TRBJ2-3, with 7 bases lining up with TRBD2. This CDR3 has 16 amino acids. Losses at the gene ends were 2 bases for V and 0 bases for J; bases not matched to a gene: 5. Looked up from germline, CDR1 is SEHNR and CDR2 is FQNEAQ (reference sequence). CDR3 coding DNA: TGTGCCAGCAGCTTACAGCGGGACTTGAGCACAGATACGCAGTATTTT. Translated: CASSLQRDLSTDTQYF.

This clonotype was recorded many times. This chain connects TRBV7-8 to TRBJ1-1; the D is unclear. This CDR3 region has 14 residues. Trimming shortened V by 6 bases and J by 1 base, and 12 bases separated the two germline ends. The germline CDR1 and CDR2 sequences are SGHVS and FQNEAQ. The CDR3 region is CASRANDGNTEAFF. The CDR3 region has the DNA TGTGCCAGCAGGGCCAATGACGGGAACACTGAAGCTTTCTTT.

The chain recombines TRBV10-3 with TRBJ2-7; D perhaps matches TRBD2 (6 bases). The CDR3 totals 14 residues. Trimming left V 0 bases short and J 5 bases short, with 11 bases between. Germline values: CDR1 ENHRY, CDR2 SYGVKD. CDR3 DNA: TGTGCCATCAGTGAGTCAGGCAGGAGGGACGAGCAGTACTTC. Protein: CAISESGRRDEQYF.

The chain couples TRBV6-5 to TRBJ1-1; tentatively, D is TRBD1 (6 bases). CDR1 is MNHEY, CDR2 SVGAGI, per germline. Trimming stripped 2 bases from V and 3 bases from J, with 10 bases between. There are 14 residues in the CDR3. The CDR3: CASSYGGLDTEAFF. DNA of the CDR3: TGTGCCAGCAGTTACGGGGGGCTGGACACTGAAGCTTTCTTT.

This chain uses TRBV20-1 with TRBJ2-1; no clear D gene. The CDR3 is made up of 15 amino acids. The V gene's germline CDR1 is DFQATT and CDR2 SNEGSKA (reference sequence). V was trimmed by 3 bases and J by 0 bases, leaving 12 bases between them. CDR3 residues: CSARDSLSSYNEQFF. In DNA, the CDR3 is TGCAGTGCTAGGGATAGCCTCAGCTCCTACAATGAGCAGTTCTTC.

Concerning this clonotype itself: The conserved phenylalanine or tryptophan is not found at the CDR3 terminus, so this likely reflects a read error. This chain uses TRBV3-1 with TRBJ2-7; D is unresolved. This CDR3 has 15 residues. CDR1 and CDR2 from the germline V gene are LGHDT and YNNKEL (reference sequence). V was trimmed by 4 bases and J by 7 bases, leaving 20 bases between them. The CDR3 nucleotides are TGTGCCAGCAGCCGACGGGCAGGTCAAAAATATGAGCAGTACATC. Translation: CASSRRAGQKYEQYI.